The clone carrying this T cell receptor beta chain was seen just once. This sample was taken from a study of control samples from healthy donors and cancer patients. CDR3 length: 15 residues. V was cut by 8 bases and J by 0 bases, with 14 bases left in between. In germline, CDR1 is MNHNY, CDR2 SVGAGI (reference sequence). The data were produced by immunoSEQ multiplex PCR, yet TCRdb's version contains in-frame clones alone and is incomplete. This table holds more than 100,000 clones, about 91% found once. The chain is built from TRBV6-6 and TRBJ1-3; D may be TRBD1 (5 bases). What was sequenced was blood. The origin of this receptor is a man between 18 and 35 years old in good health. CDR3 DNA: TGTGCCAGCCGGAGCAGGGTATTCTCTGGAAACACCATATATTTT. Translated: CASRSRVFSGNTIYF.